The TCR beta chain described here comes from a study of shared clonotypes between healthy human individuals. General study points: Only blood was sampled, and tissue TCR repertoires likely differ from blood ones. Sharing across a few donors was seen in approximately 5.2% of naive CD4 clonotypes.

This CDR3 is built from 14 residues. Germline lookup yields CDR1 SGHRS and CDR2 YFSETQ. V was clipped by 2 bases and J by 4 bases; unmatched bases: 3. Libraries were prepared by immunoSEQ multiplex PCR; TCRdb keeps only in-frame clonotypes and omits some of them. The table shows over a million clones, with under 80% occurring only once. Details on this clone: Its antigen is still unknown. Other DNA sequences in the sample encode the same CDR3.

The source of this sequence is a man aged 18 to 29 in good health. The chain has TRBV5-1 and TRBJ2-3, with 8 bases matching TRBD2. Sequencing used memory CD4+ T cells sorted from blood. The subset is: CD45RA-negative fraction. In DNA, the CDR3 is TGCGCCAGCAGCTTAGGACTAGCCGCAGATACGCAGTATTTT. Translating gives CASSLGLAADTQYF.